Listed below are T cell receptor beta chains from one sample, sequenced in a study of T-cell reconstitution after alpha-beta-depleted transplantation in children. TCRdb independently ran MiXCR on the PCR reads; one entry per CDR3 protein. The table has roughly 500,000 distinct CDR3 sequences, approximately 20% seen once. Sequencing was performed on PBMCs from the stem cell graft donor, taken from the stem cell graft. Receptors originate from a human donor who donated a stem cell graft to a child with acute lymphoblastic leukemia. The CDR3 runs from the conserved cysteine through the conserved F or W. D genes are given only for firm matches. Clone size is given for some rows only: seen once, a few or many times, or a class if the clone is expanded.

v_gene	d_gene	abundance	j_gene	len	CDR3aa	CDR3nt
TRBV2	TRBD2	-	TRBJ2-7	14	CAREGLAGEYEQYF	TGTGCCAGAGAAGGACTAGCGGGGGAGTACGAGCAGTACTTC
TRBV29-1	-	few	TRBJ1-1	16	CSVVPFQGSPNTEAFF	TGCAGCGTTGTTCCTTTCCAAGGATCCCCGAACACTGAAGCTTTCTTT
TRBV5-1	TRBD1	few	TRBJ2-7	16	CASSPPGQGGLYEQYF	TGCGCCAGCAGCCCGCCGGGACAGGGGGGACTTTACGAGCAGTACTTC
TRBV11-3	TRBD2	-	TRBJ2-1	15	CASSGGLAGSGEQFF	TGTGCCAGCAGCGGAGGACTAGCGGGTAGCGGTGAGCAGTTCTTC
TRBV5-1	-	-	TRBJ2-1	11	CASSPTSSMFF	TGCGCCAGCAGCCCGACCTCCAGTATGTTCTTC
TRBV7-2	TRBD2	few	TRBJ2-7	17	CASSLTASGRAFDEQYF	TGTGCCAGCAGCTTAACCGCTAGCGGGAGGGCCTTCGACGAGCAGTACTTC
TRBV30	TRBD1	few	TRBJ1-2	19	CAWSANPRDRGLLNYGYTF	TGTGCCTGGAGTGCAAACCCGCGGGACAGGGGGCTGCTTAACTATGGCTACACCTTC
TRBV20-1	-	once	TRBJ2-3	12	CSAAPRTDTQYF	TGCAGTGCCGCACCCCGCACAGATACGCAGTATTTT
TRBV7-9	-	few	TRBJ2-7	15	CASSAPIAGSYEQYF	TGTGCCAGCAGCGCACCGATAGCTGGATCCTACGAGCAGTACTTC
TRBV7-9	-	few	TRBJ1-2	14	CASSSTGANYGYTF	TGTGCCAGCAGCTCGACAGGCGCTAACTATGGCTACACCTTC
TRBV4-1	-	few	TRBJ2-3	15	CASSRPGLNTDTQYF	TGCGCCAGCAGCCGACCGGGACTGAACACAGATACGCAGTATTTT
TRBV7-9	-	few	TRBJ2-5	14	CASRPVDNQETQYF	TGTGCCAGCAGACCCGTAGACAACCAAGAGACCCAGTACTTC
TRBV6-5	-	few	TRBJ2-5	15	CASRLTRLAQETQYF	TGTGCCAGCAGGTTGACTAGATTGGCGCAAGAGACCCAGTACTTC
TRBV29-1	-	-	TRBJ1-1	13	CSAKTNLNTEAFF	TGCAGCGCCAAGACAAATTTGAACACTGAAGCTTTCTTT
TRBV10-3	TRBD2	-	TRBJ2-7	17	CAISERGLAASSYEQYF	TGTGCCATCAGTGAACGAGGACTAGCGGCATCCTCCTACGAGCAGTACTTC
TRBV5-1	-	-	TRBJ1-5	15	CASSLNNPRTQPQHF	TGCGCCAGCAGCTTGAATAATCCCAGGACGCAGCCCCAGCATTTT
TRBV10-3	TRBD2	-	TRBJ2-7	14	CAISGREGSYEQYF	TGTGCCATCAGTGGGCGGGAGGGCTCCTACGAGCAGTACTTC
TRBV12-3/TRBV12-4	-	-	TRBJ1-2	12	CASSDGGPGYTF	TGTGCCAGCAGTGACGGGGGACCTGGCTACACCTTC
TRBV4-1	-	few	TRBJ1-5	15	CASSQDRGIGQPQHF	TGCGCCAGCAGCCAAGACAGGGGTATAGGGCAGCCCCAGCATTTT
TRBV20-1	TRBD2	-	TRBJ2-7	14	CSAGLRGSSYEQYF	TGCAGTGCTGGCCTTCGCGGGAGCTCCTACGAGCAGTACTTC
TRBV6-6	-	-	TRBJ1-1	13	CASSARVRTEAFF	TGTGCCAGCAGTGCCAGGGTGAGAACTGAAGCTTTCTTT
TRBV6-5	TRBD2	few	TRBJ2-3	16	CASSYSRGRGTDTQYF	TGTGCCAGCAGTTACTCTCGCGGGAGGGGCACAGATACGCAGTATTTT
TRBV29-1	-	many	TRBJ2-7	12	CSGTGPAAEQYF	TGCAGCGGAACTGGGCCCGCGGCCGAGCAGTACTTC
TRBV10-1	-	-	TRBJ1-1	13	CASSERMNTEAFF	TGCGCCAGCAGTGAGCGGATGAACACTGAAGCTTTCTTT
TRBV21-1	-	-	TRBJ2-7	17	CVIQVASGRDTTYEQYF	TGTGTCATACAGGTGGCTAGCGGGAGGGATACCACCTACGAGCAGTACTTC
TRBV5-1	-	few	TRBJ1-1	12	CASSRTDTEAFF	TGCGCCAGCAGCCGTACGGACACTGAAGCTTTCTTT
TRBV6-5	-	-	TRBJ1-5	14	CASSHGGGGQPQHF	TGTGCCAGCAGTCACGGCGGAGGGGGACAGCCCCAGCATTTT
TRBV3-1	TRBD2	-	TRBJ2-1	18	CASSLGEGTTDSYNEQFF	TGTGCCAGCAGCCTAGGGGAGGGGACTACGGATTCCTACAATGAGCAGTTCTTC
TRBV2	-	few	TRBJ1-2	11	CASTQSHGYTF	TGTGCCAGCACCCAATCCCATGGCTACACCTTC
TRBV9	-	-	TRBJ1-1	13	CASSKTGETEAFF	TGTGCCAGCAGCAAGACAGGTGAAACTGAAGCTTTCTTT
TRBV7-9	-	-	TRBJ2-7	15	CASFGWDSDPEEQYF	TGTGCCAGCTTCGGATGGGACTCTGATCCAGAGGAGCAGTACTTC
TRBV6-5	-	-	TRBJ2-3	16	CASSLQGPSSTDTQYF	TGTGCCAGCAGTTTACAAGGACCTTCGAGCACAGATACGCAGTATTTT
TRBV6-5	TRBD2	few	TRBJ2-1	15	CASRPGLASNNEQFF	TGTGCCAGCAGGCCGGGACTAGCGTCGAACAATGAGCAGTTCTTC
TRBV3-1	-	once	TRBJ1-1	15	CASSQYWDRNTEAFF	TGTGCCAGCAGCCAGTACTGGGATAGAAACACTGAAGCTTTCTTT
TRBV5-1	-	many	TRBJ2-3	13	CASSLGGAATQYF	TGCGCCAGCAGCTTGGGAGGCGCGGCTACGCAGTATTTT
TRBV20-1	TRBD2	-	TRBJ2-1	16	CSASALRGGRTVQQFF	TGCAGTGCTAGTGCCCTTAGGGGCGGGAGAACCGTACAGCAGTTCTTC
TRBV25-1	-	many	TRBJ2-1	12	CASSFRYNEQFF	TGTGCCAGCAGTTTCAGGTACAATGAGCAGTTCTTC
TRBV27	-	few	TRBJ1-5	13	CASSPSTNQPQHF	TGTGCCAGCAGTCCATCCACCAATCAGCCCCAGCATTTT
TRBV29-1	-	few	TRBJ1-1	12	CSAGEVGRGAFF	TGCAGCGCCGGCGAGGTGGGTAGGGGAGCTTTCTTT
TRBV6-5	-	few	TRBJ1-2	16	CASSYSRQPPYYGYTF	TGTGCCAGCAGTTATTCTAGACAGCCGCCATACTATGGCTACACCTTC
TRBV10-3	-	-	TRBJ2-5	12	CAISSPPETQYF	TGTGCCATCAGTTCCCCCCCGGAGACCCAGTACTTC
TRBV5-6	-	few	TRBJ2-1	14	CASSFNIVILEQFF	TGTGCCAGCAGCTTCAACATCGTAATTCTTGAGCAGTTCTTC
TRBV7-3	TRBD1	few	TRBJ2-7	15	CASSLATAGGGEQYF	TGTGCCAGCAGCTTAGCTACGGCAGGGGGCGGCGAGCAGTACTTC
TRBV7-2	-	many	TRBJ1-6	14	CASSRWKGNSPLHF	TGTGCCAGCAGCCGTTGGAAGGGGAATTCACCCCTCCACTTT
TRBV7-5	-	-	TRBJ2-3	16	CISVSEGASDTDTQYF	-
TRBV5-1	TRBD2	-	TRBJ2-3	16	CASSPWTSGRFDTQYF	TGCGCCAGCAGCCCATGGACTAGCGGGAGGTTCGATACGCAGTATTTT
TRBV5-1	TRBD2	-	TRBJ2-3	18	CASSLELAGVWGTDTQYF	TGCGCCAGCAGCTTGGAACTAGCGGGAGTCTGGGGCACAGATACGCAGTATTTT
TRBV5-1	-	-	TRBJ2-3	15	CASSRQSFGTDTQYF	TGCGCCAGCAGCCGACAGTCTTTTGGCACAGATACGCAGTATTTT
TRBV20-1	TRBD2	-	TRBJ2-2	14	CSAGLAGNTGELFF	TGCAGTGCAGGCCTAGCGGGAAATACCGGGGAGCTGTTTTTT
TRBV27	-	-	TRBJ2-7	15	CASSLWAGSRVEQYF	TGTGCCAGCAGTTTATGGGCGGGCTCACGCGTCGAGCAGTACTTC
TRBV6-1	-	-	TRBJ1-2	14	CASSGTTANYGYTF	TGTGCCAGCAGTGGGACAACCGCTAACTATGGCTACACCTTC
TRBV20-1	TRBD2	-	TRBJ2-7	14	CSARGAGGAHEQYF	TGCAGTGCTAGAGGCGCGGGAGGGGCCCACGAGCAGTACTTC
TRBV12-3/TRBV12-4	-	few	TRBJ2-6	13	CASRAAGANVLTF	TGTGCCAGCAGGGCGGCTGGGGCCAACGTCCTGACTTTC
TRBV5-1	-	-	TRBJ1-6	17	CASSFRDNARDSSPLHF	TGCGCCAGCAGCTTTCGCGACAATGCTCGGGACTCTTCACCCCTCCACTTT